A single sample is the source of the 15 T cell receptor beta chains below, sequenced in a study of T cells in localized non-small cell lung cancer. Generated by immunoSEQ multiplex PCR, the TCRdb table keeps only in-frame clones and is missing some. The sample holds around 100,000 clones, approximately 86% seen once. The sample was peripheral blood, taken before any cancer treatment. These receptors were taken from a man aged 40 to 69 with stage I squamous cell lung carcinoma.

The chain links TRBV6-4 to TRBJ2-1; D remains unclear. Trimming left V 8 bases short and J 15 bases short, with 20 bases between. The CDR3 length is 12 residues. The germline V gene encodes CDR1 MRHNA and CDR2 SNTAGT. In nucleotides, the CDR3 is TGTGCCAGCTCGACCTCTGGTATAATTCTGTTCTTC. Its translation is CASSTSGIILFF.

V gene TRBV28 combines with J gene TRBJ1-5, with unresolved D. The CDR3 runs 15 residues. CDR1 is MDHEN and CDR2 is SYDVKM in the germline V gene. Trimming took off 7 bases at V and 3 bases at J, with 16 bases between the two ends. DNA of the CDR3: TGTGCCAGCACCGGGAAGGACGGCACCAATCAGCCCCAGCATTTT. It yields the protein CASTGKDGTNQPQHF. The full variable domain, its missing parts supplied by reference TRBV28 and TRBJ1-5, is DVKVTQSSRYLVKRTGEKVFLECVQDMDHENMFWYRQDPGLGLRLIYFSYDVKMKEKGDIPEGYSVSREKKERFSLILESASTNQTSMYLCASTGKDGTNQPQHFGDGTRLSIL.

The V call is TRBV5-1, the J call TRBJ2-7; D possibly corresponds to TRBD1 (5 bases). CDR1 is SGHRS, CDR2 YFSETQ, per germline. Trimming cost V 4 bases and J 2 bases, with 13 bases left between them. The CDR3 covers 14 residues. CDR3 bases: TGCGCCAGCAGCAAAGAGACAGAAACCTACGAGCAGTACTTC. Translated, it gives CASSKETETYEQYF.

This chain connects TRBV7-8 to TRBJ2-1, with D perhaps matching TRBD1 (6 bases). Germline CDR1 reads SGHVS; CDR2 reads FQNEAQ. The CDR3 loop spans 15 amino acids. V was clipped by 4 bases and J by 0 bases, with 10 bases between them. The chain's CDR3 is CASSWGPGSYNEQFF. The CDR3 DNA sequence: TGTGCCAGCAGCTGGGGGCCTGGCTCCTACAATGAGCAGTTCTTC. The variable domain in full, with the rest retrieved from reference TRBV7-8 and TRBJ2-1, is GAGVSQSPRYKVAKRGQDVALRCDPISGHVSLFWYQQALGQGPEFLTYFQNEAQLDKSGLPSDRFFAERPEGSVSTLKIQRTQQEDSAVYLCASSWGPGSYNEQFFGPGTRLTVL.

V is TRBV6-6 and J is TRBJ1-2, with D possibly being TRBD1 (5 bases). CDR3 length: 16 amino acids. The germline V gene has CDR1 MNHNY and CDR2 SVGAGI (reference sequence). V lost 2 bases, J lost 0 bases, and 13 bases lay in between. CDR3 protein: CASSYGQGTTNYGYTF. CDR3 DNA sequence: TGTGCCAGCAGTTACGGGCAGGGAACTACTAACTATGGCTACACCTTC.

The rearrangement uses TRBV10-1 and TRBJ1-2; maybe TRBD1 (6 bases). Germline CDR1 and CDR2: WNHNN and SYGVQD (reference sequence). V was cut by 0 bases and J by 7 bases, with 21 bases left in between. This CDR3 contains 17 residues. The CDR3 spells CASSESTARQGNFGYTF. CDR3 nucleotide sequence: TGCGCCAGCAGTGAGTCGACGGCCCGGCAGGGGAATTTTGGCTACACCTTC.

The chain employs TRBV2 and TRBJ2-5; possibly TRBD2 for D (6 bases). CDR3 length: 13 amino acids. The V gene lost 4 bases and the J gene lost 5 bases, with 11 bases spanning the gap. The V gene's germline CDR1 is SNHLY and CDR2 FYNNEI. CDR3: CASSGGDGETQYF. CDR3 DNA: TGTGCCAGCAGTGGCGGGGACGGGGAGACCCAGTACTTC.

The chain joins TRBV7-2 to TRBJ2-2; TRBD1 might be the D (5 bases). Germline V gene data show CDR1 as SGHTA and CDR2 as FQGNSA. V lost 2 bases to trimming and J lost 6 bases, with 10 bases between them. The CDR3 spans 14 residues. The CDR3 region is CASSLSRQSGELFF. CDR3 nucleotides: TGTGCCAGCAGCTTATCCAGACAGTCCGGGGAGCTGTTTTTT.

The rearrangement uses TRBV5-5 and TRBJ1-2; 7 bases agree with TRBD1. The CDR3 has 14 residues. The J segment lost 8 bases and the V segment lost 4 bases, leaving 11 bases of the junction unmatched. The germline V gene has CDR1 SGHKS and CDR2 YYEKEE (reference sequence). The CDR3 loop reads CASSVRDSRRGYTF. The CDR3, as DNA: TGTGCCAGCAGCGTCCGGGACAGCCGCCGGGGCTACACCTTC.

This clone showed up just once. This chain joins TRBV7-2 and TRBJ1-6; weak D call: TRBD1 (6 bases). CDR1 and CDR2 (germline): SGHTA, FQGNSA. V was shortened by 6 bases and J by 4 bases, with 13 bases between the two germline ends. This CDR3 region has 15 residues. As DNA, the CDR3 is TGTGCCAGCAGTCGGACAGTAACTTATAATTCACCCCTCCACTTT. Translated, it gives CASSRTVTYNSPLHF.

This clone was seen only a few times. The genes are TRBV18 and TRBJ2-2, with 7 positions matching TRBD1. This CDR3 spans 14 amino acids. CDR1 and CDR2 from the germline V gene are KGHSH and LQKENI. Losses at the gene ends were 4 bases for V and 4 bases for J; bases not matched to a gene: 3. Here the CDR3 reads CASSRQGVTGELFF. DNA of the CDR3: TGTGCCAGCTCACGTCAGGGGGTCACCGGGGAGCTGTTTTTT. Filled out from reference TRBV18 and TRBJ2-2, the complete variable domain reads NAGVMQNPRHLVRRRGQEARLRCSPMKGHSHVYWYRQLPEEGLKFMVYLQKENIIDESGMPKERFSAEFPKEGPSILRIQQVVRGDSAAYFCASSRQGVTGELFFGEGSRLTVL.

This clone is a singleton in its sample. The chain uses TRBV19 and TRBJ2-3; TRBD2 agrees at 10 bases. This CDR3 region has 15 residues. Germline-derived CDR1 and CDR2 are LNHDA and SQIVND (reference sequence). J was trimmed by 4 bases and V by 6 bases; bases with no gene match: 7. This CDR3 is CASSRAGGRADTQYF. CDR3 nucleotides: TGTGCCAGTAGCCGAGCGGGGGGGCGGGCAGATACGCAGTATTTT.

J is TRBJ1-1 and V is TRBV6-5; D perhaps matches TRBD1 (6 bases). V dropped 6 bases and J dropped 3 bases, with 17 bases sitting between them. CDR1 and CDR2 (germline): MNHEY, SVGAGI. The CDR3 totals 15 residues. CDR3 DNA: TGTGCCAGCAGACCACAGGGCGCCCTACACACTGAAGCTTTCTTT. This codes for CASRPQGALHTEAFF.

The rearrangement links TRBV2 to TRBJ1-1, with a tentative D call TRBD1 (6 bases). The CDR3 has 14 residues. V lost 7 bases and J 5 bases, leaving 17 bases between the germline ends. Germline-derived CDR1 and CDR2 are SNHLY and FYNNEI. The DNA for the CDR3 is TGTGCCAGCACGGGTATGGGGGCGCGGACTGAAGCTTTCTTT. It encodes CASTGMGARTEAFF. Together with reference TRBV2 and TRBJ1-1, the CDR3 gives the full variable domain: EPEVTQTPSHQVTQMGQEVILRCVPISNHLYFYWYRQILGQKVEFLVSFYNNEISEKSEIFDDQFSVERPDGSNFTLKIRSTKLEDSAMYFCASTGMGARTEAFFGQGTRLTVV.

The rearrangement joins TRBV9 to TRBJ1-3; D is undetermined. This CDR3 comprises 16 residues. V lost 1 base and J lost 2, with 13 bases in between. Germline CDR1 SGDLS, CDR2 YYNGEE. CDR3 in DNA: TGTGCCAGCAGCGTAATGGAGGGCCGCCCTGGAAACACCATATATTTT. It specifies CASSVMEGRPGNTIYF.